Each of the 14 T cell receptor beta chains below was sequenced from the same sample in a study of blood T cells in healthy people across ages. For the second PCR, which ran for roughly 6 to 11 cycles, a sample-barcoded 5' primer and a J-beta primer mix were used. TCRdb re-called the 5' RACE reads with MiXCR, one entry per CDR3 protein. The sample holds fewer than 950,000 distinct CDR3 sequences, about 53% seen once. Material for sequencing was blood. These receptors came from an elderly man in good health.

This clonotype came up a few times. This rearrangement joins TRBV7-3 to TRBJ1-2, with D unresolved. Germline values: CDR1 SGHTA, CDR2 FQGTGA. Trimming left V 5 bases short and J 4 bases short, with 11 bases between. The CDR3 spans 13 residues. The CDR3 protein is CASSAYGFYGYTF. The DNA of the CDR3 is TGTGCCAGCAGCGCCTATGGGTTCTATGGCTACACCTTC. The variable domain in full, with the rest retrieved from reference TRBV7-3 and TRBJ1-2, is GAGVSQTPSNKVTEKGKYVELRCDPISGHTALYWYRQSLGQGPEFLIYFQGTGAADDSGLPNDRFFAVRPEGSVSTLKIQRTERGDSAVYLCASSAYGFYGYTFGSGTRLTVV.

The chain combines TRBV5-1 with TRBJ1-1, with a possible D match to TRBD1 (5 bases). The V and J ends lost 4 bases and 10 bases respectively, with 11 bases between them. Germline-derived CDR1 and CDR2 are SGHRS and YFSETQ. CDR3 size: 11 residues. CDR3 in amino acids: CASSEGIGAFF. The CDR3 coding sequence is TGCGCCAGCAGCGAGGGGATTGGAGCTTTCTTT.

V usage is TRBV6-2 or TRBV6-3 and J usage is TRBJ2-3; 7 bases are a match to TRBD2. Germline CDR1 and CDR2: MNHEY and SVGEGT. The V gene end was trimmed by 7 bases and the J gene end by 2 bases; junction bases not matched to a gene: 9. This CDR3 spans 15 amino acids. The CDR3 sequence is CASIDWGGPTDTQYF. The DNA of the CDR3 is TGTGCCAGCATCGACTGGGGGGGACCCACAGATACGCAGTATTTT.

The chain couples TRBV6-1 to TRBJ1-5; no reliable D call. The length of the CDR3 is 13 residues. Germline values: CDR1 MNHNS, CDR2 SASEGT. Trimming stripped 7 bases from V and 7 bases from J, with 14 bases between. The CDR3 coding sequence is TGTGCCAGCAATGATAGGGAGGGCCAGCCCCAGCATTTT. It yields the protein CASNDREGQPQHF.

The chain uses TRBV12-3 or TRBV12-4 and TRBJ2-5; 13 bases match TRBD2. This CDR3 is 15 amino acids long. Germline trimming cut 6 bases from V and 6 bases from J; bases unmatched to any gene: 7. The CDR3 nucleotides are TGTGCCAGCAGCTATGGGACTAGCGGGGCGAAGACCCAGTACTTC. Protein product: CASSYGTSGAKTQYF.

This sequence joins TRBV5-1 and TRBJ2-1; D not resolved. Trimming removed 4 bases from V and 6 bases from J, with 11 bases in between. The CDR3 runs to 13 residues. Germline lookup yields CDR1 SGHRS and CDR2 YFSETQ. CDR3 DNA: TGCGCCAGCAGCCCTGACACTTCCAATGAGCAGTTCTTC. Amino acids: CASSPDTSNEQFF.

Ten or more counts support this clonotype. The rearrangement joins TRBV29-1 to TRBJ2-3; 8 nucleotides match TRBD2. This CDR3 is built from 15 residues. The J segment lost 2 bases and the V segment lost 4 bases, leaving 8 bases of the junction unmatched. Germline lookup yields CDR1 SQVTM and CDR2 ANQGSEA. The CDR3 DNA sequence: TGCAGCGTTGTCGGTTCGGGAGGGGACACAGATACGCAGTATTTT. Amino acid sequence: CSVVGSGGDTDTQYF.

The chain recombines TRBV12-3 or TRBV12-4 with TRBJ2-4; D is unresolved. Matching the DNA end better, TRBJ2-5 makes the J call doubtful. CDR3 length: 14 residues. Written as DNA, the CDR3 is TGTGCCAGCAGTCTTTATGGACCAGAAGAGACCCAGTACTTC. As protein: CASSLYGPEETQYF.

This clonotype was counted once. This chain uses TRBV6-5 with TRBJ2-5, with 9 bases fitting TRBD1. From germline, CDR1 is MNHEY and CDR2 SVGAGI. This CDR3 has 15 residues. With 2 bases clipped from V and 5 bases from J, the junction kept 6 bases outside the gene matches. Here the CDR3 reads CASSYPTGGGETQYF. CDR3 DNA: TGTGCCAGCAGTTACCCGACAGGGGGTGGGGAGACCCAGTACTTC.

About this clonotype itself: One junction end does not reproduce the germline sequence, and a read error may be involved. CDR3 sequence: CASSWTGGNQDTQYF. CDR3 nucleotide sequence: TGTGCCAGCAGTTGGACGGGGGGAAACCAAGATACCCAGTACTTC. The chain uses TRBV7-8 and TRBJ2-5, with TRBD2 matching over 7 bases. CDR3 length equals 15 residues. Germline loops: CDR1 SGHVS, CDR2 FQNEAQ.

This chain connects TRBV3-1 to TRBJ1-1; possible D gene TRBD1, 5 bases. The CDR3 is 14 residues long. V was clipped by 1 base and J by 4 bases, with 10 bases between them. Germline V gene data show CDR1 as LGHDT and CDR2 as YNNKEL (reference sequence). The CDR3: CASSQAFRGTEAFF. In nucleotides, the CDR3 is TGTGCCAGCAGCCAAGCTTTTAGGGGCACTGAAGCTTTCTTT.

This clonotype was detected a few times. The gene calls are TRBV12-3 or TRBV12-4 and TRBJ2-3, with TRBD2 identical over 10 bases. This CDR3 is built from 15 residues. With 4 bases clipped from V and 5 bases from J, the junction kept 6 bases outside the gene matches. Written as DNA, the CDR3 is TGTGCCAGCAGTTCAGATCGACTAGCGGGAGATACGCAGTATTTT. Translating gives CASSSDRLAGDTQYF.

The chain employs TRBV6-2 or TRBV6-3 and TRBJ2-2; D may be TRBD1 (5 bases). CDR3 size: 15 residues. CDR1 is MNHEY and CDR2 is SVGEGT in the germline V gene. V dropped 7 bases and J dropped 5 bases, with 17 bases sitting between them. This chain's CDR3 is CASNPTRQNTGELFF. CDR3 sequence (DNA): TGTGCCAGCAATCCGACCCGACAGAATACCGGGGAGCTGTTTTTT.

V and J are TRBV7-9 and TRBJ2-1; possibly TRBD2 for D (6 bases). Matching the DNA end better, TRBJ2-7 makes the J call doubtful. Germline CDR1 reads SEHNR; CDR2 reads FQNEAQ (reference sequence). The CDR3 is 16 residues long. The CDR3 here is CASSRAGGPSYNEQYF. The CDR3 DNA follows: TGTGCCAGCAGCAGAGCGGGCGGGCCTTCCTACAATGAGCAGTACTTC.